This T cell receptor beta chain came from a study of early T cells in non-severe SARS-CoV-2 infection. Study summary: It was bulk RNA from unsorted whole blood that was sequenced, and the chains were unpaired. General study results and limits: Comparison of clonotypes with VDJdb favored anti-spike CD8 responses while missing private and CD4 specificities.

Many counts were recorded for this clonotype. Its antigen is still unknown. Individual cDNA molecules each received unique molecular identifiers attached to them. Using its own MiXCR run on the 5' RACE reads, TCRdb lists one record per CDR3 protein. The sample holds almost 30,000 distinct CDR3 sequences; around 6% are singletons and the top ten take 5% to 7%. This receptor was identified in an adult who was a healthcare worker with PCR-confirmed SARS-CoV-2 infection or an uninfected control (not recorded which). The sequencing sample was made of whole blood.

The chain's CDR3 is CASSQAGTGINQPQHF. CDR3 in DNA: TGCGCCAGCAGCCAGGCCGGGACAGGGATTAATCAGCCCCAGCATTTT. This chain joins TRBV4-1 and TRBJ1-5, with TRBD1 matching 9 bases. V was clipped by 3 bases and J by 4 bases; unmatched bases: 7. Germline CDR1 MGHRA, CDR2 YSYEKL. The CDR3 is made up of 16 amino acids.